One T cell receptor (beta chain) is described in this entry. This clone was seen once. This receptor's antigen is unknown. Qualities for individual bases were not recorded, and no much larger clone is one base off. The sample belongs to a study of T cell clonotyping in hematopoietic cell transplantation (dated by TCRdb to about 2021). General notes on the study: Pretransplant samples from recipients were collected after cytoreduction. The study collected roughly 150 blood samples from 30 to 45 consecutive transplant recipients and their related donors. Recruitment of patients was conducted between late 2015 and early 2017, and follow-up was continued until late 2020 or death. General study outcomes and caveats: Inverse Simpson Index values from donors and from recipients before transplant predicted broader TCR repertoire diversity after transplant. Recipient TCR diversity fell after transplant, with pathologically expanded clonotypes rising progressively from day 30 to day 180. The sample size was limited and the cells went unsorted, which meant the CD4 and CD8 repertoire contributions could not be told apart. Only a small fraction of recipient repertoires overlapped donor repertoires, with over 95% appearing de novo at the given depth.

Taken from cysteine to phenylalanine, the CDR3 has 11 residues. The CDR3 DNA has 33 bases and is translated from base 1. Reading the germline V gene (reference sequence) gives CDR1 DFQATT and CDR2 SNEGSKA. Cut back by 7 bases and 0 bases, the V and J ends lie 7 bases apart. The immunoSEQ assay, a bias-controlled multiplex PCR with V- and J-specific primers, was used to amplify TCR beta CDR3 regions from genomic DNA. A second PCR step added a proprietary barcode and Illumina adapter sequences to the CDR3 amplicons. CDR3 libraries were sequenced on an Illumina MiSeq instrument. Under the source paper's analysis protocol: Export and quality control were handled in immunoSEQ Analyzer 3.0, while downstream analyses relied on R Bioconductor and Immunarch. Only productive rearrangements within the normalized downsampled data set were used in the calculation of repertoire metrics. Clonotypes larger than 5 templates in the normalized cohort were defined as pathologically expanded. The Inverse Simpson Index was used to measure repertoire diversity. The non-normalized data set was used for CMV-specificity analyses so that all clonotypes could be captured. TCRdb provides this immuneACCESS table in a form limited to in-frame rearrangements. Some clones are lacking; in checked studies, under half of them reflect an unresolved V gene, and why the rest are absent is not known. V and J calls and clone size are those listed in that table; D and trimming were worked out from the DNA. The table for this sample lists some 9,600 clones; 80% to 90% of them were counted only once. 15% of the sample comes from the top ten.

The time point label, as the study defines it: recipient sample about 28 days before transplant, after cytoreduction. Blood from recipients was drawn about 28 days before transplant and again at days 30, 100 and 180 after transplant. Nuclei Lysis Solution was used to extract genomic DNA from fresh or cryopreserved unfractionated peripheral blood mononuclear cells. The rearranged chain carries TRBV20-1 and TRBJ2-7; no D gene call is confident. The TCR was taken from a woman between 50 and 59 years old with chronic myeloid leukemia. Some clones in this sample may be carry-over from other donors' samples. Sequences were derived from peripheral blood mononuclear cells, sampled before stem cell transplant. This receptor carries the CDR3 CSGGDSYEQYF. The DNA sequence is TGCAGTGGTGGGGACTCCTACGAGCAGTACTTC.